This entry lists 5 T cell receptor beta chains sequenced from one sample in a study of blood T cell repertoires in COVID-19. This table comes from immunoSEQ multiplex PCR, and its TCRdb copy is limited to in-frame clones, with some not included. Of 55,000 to 85,000 clones in the sample, roughly 88% were seen once. The sequenced sample was peripheral blood. Every receptor here comes from a human donor in a cohort sampled during active COVID-19.

V usage is TRBV4-2 and J usage is TRBJ2-5; D is possibly TRBD1 (6 bases). V was clipped by 3 bases and J by 2 bases, with 10 bases between them. The germline gives CDR1 LGHNA, CDR2 YNFKEQ. The CDR3 consists of 14 residues. CDR3 residues: CASSQTGTQETQYF. DNA of the CDR3: TGTGCCAGCAGCCAGACCGGGACACAAGAGACCCAGTACTTC.

This chain uses TRBV7-9 with TRBJ2-3, with TRBD2 matching over 12 bases. Germline CDR1 reads SEHNR; CDR2 reads FQNEAQ (reference sequence). V trimming: 8 bases; J trimming: 3 bases; junction bases outside the gene matches: 6. This CDR3 has 15 residues. The CDR3, as DNA: TGTGCCAGCGTTCCTAGCGGGGGGGGTACAGATACGCAGTATTTT. This encodes CASVPSGGGTDTQYF.

The chain recombines TRBV7-6 with TRBJ1-4; D remains ambiguous. The germline CDR1 and CDR2 sequences are SGHVS and FNYEAQ. V lost 1 base, J lost 1 base, and 10 bases lay in between. The CDR3 has 16 amino acids. The CDR3 DNA sequence: TGTGCCAGCAGCTTAGTTTCATCAGGAACTAATGAAAAACTGTTTTTT. This translates into CASSLVSSGTNEKLFF.

This chain connects TRBV19 to TRBJ2-2, with 7 bases that match TRBD1. CDR1 LNHDA and CDR2 SQIVND come from the germline V gene (reference sequence). The CDR3 loop spans 16 amino acids. Trimming at V came to 1 base and at J to 2 bases, leaving 4 bases not matched to a gene. In nucleotides, the CDR3 is TGTGCCAGTAGTATAGGGGACAGAATCAACACCGGGGAGCTGTTTTTT. This codes for CASSIGDRINTGELFF.

The CDR3 protein is CASSLELNSPLHF. CDR3 DNA sequence: TGCGCCAGCAGCTTGGAACTTAATTCACCCCTCCACTTT. The chain is built from TRBV5-1 and TRBJ1-6; D gene unclear. Germline CDR1 and CDR2: SGHRS and YFSETQ. This CDR3 is built from 13 residues. The V and J ends lost 0 bases and 6 bases respectively, with 4 bases between them.